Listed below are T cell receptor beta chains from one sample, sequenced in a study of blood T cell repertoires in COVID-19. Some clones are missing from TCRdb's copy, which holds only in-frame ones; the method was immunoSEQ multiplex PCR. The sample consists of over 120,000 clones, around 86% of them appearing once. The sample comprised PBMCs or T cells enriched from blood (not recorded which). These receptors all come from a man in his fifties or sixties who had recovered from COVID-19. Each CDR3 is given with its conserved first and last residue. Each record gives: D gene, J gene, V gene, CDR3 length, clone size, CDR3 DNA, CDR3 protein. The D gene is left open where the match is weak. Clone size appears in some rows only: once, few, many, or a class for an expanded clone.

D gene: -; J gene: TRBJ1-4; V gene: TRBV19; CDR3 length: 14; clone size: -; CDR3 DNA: TGTGCCAGTAGTACGGCAGCGGTTAATGAAAAACTGTTTTTT; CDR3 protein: CASSTAAVNEKLFF
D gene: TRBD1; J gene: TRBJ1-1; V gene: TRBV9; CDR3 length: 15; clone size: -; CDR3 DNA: TGTGCCAGCAGCACCCGGGACAGGGGTCCCTCGGAAGCTTTCTTT; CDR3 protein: CASSTRDRGPSEAFF
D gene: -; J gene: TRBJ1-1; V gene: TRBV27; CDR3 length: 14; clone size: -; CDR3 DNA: TGTGCCAGCAGTTTAGCGGGGAGAAACACTGAAGCTTTCTTT; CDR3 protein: CASSLAGRNTEAFF
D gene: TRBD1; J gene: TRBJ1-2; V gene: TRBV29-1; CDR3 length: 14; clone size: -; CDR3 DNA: TGCAGCGTTGGGAGACTTACAGGGGACTATGGCTACACCTTC; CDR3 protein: CSVGRLTGDYGYTF
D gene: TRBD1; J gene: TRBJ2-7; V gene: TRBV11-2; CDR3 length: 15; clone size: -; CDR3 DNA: TGTGCCAGCAGTACCACCGGGACAGGGGGATACGAGCAGTACTTC; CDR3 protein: CASSTTGTGGYEQYF
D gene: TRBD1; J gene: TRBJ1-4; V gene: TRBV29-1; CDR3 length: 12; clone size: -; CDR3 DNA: TGCAGCGCCGGGACAGGGGGCGAAAAACTGTTTTTT; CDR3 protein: CSAGTGGEKLFF
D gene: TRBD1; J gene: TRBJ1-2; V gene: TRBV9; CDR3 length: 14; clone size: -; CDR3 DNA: TGTGCCAGCAGCGTAGTAGGGGGCGGCTATGGCTACACCTTC; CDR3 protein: CASSVVGGGYGYTF
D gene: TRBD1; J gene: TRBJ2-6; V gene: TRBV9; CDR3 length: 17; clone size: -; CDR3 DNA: TGTGCCAGCAGCTGGCGGGACAGGAGCTCTGGGGCCAACGTCCTGACTTTC; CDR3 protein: CASSWRDRSSGANVLTF
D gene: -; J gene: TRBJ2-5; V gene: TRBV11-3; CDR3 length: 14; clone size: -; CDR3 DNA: TGTGCCAGCAGCAAAGGGGGGGACCAAGAGACCCAGTACTTC; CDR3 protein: CASSKGGDQETQYF
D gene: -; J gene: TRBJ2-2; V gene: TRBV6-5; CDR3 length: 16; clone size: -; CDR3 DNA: TGTGCCAGCAGTTACTCTTCGGGGGAGTATGTCGGGGAGCTGTTTTTT; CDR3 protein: CASSYSSGEYVGELFF
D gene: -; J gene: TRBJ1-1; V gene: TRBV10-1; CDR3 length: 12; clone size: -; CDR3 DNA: TGCGCCAGCAGTGATACAGGGAGAAAAGCTTTCTTT; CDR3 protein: CASSDTGRKAFF
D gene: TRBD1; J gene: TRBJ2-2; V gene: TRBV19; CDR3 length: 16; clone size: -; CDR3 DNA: TGTGCCAGTAGGGCAATAGACAGGGGCAACACCGGGGAGCTGTTTTTT; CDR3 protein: CASRAIDRGNTGELFF
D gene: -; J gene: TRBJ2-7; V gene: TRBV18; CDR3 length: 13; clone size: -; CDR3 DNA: TGTGCCAGCTCACCACTTTCCGGGGACGAGCAGTACTTC; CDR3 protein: CASSPLSGDEQYF
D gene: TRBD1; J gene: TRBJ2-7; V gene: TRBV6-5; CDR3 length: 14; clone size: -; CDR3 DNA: TGTGCCAGCAAACTAGATGGACAGGGAGGCGAGCAGTACTTC; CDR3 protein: CASKLDGQGGEQYF
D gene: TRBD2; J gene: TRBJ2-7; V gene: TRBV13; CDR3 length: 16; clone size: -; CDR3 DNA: TGTGCCAGCAGCTTAGCGACTAGCGGGGGATCCTACGAGCAGTACTTC; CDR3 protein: CASSLATSGGSYEQYF
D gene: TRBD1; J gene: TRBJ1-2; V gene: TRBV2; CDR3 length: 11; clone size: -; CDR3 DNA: TGTGCCAGACAGGGGCGGGATGGCTACACCTTC; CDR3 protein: CARQGRDGYTF
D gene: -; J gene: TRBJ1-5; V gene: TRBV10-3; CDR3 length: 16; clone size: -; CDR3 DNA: TGTGCCATCAGTGACCCTTTGGACTATGGAGGTAGGCCCCAGCATTTT; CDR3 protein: CAISDPLDYGGRPQHF
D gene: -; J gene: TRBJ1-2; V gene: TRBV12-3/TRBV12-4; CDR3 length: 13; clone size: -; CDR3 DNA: TGTGCCAGCAGCTCCCAGGGTCTCCATGGCTACACCTTC; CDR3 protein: CASSSQGLHGYTF
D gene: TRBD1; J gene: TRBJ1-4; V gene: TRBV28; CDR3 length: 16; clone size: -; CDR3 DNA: TGTGCCAGCAGTCCTCCGGGACAGGTATTAAATGAAAAACTGTTTTTT; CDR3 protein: CASSPPGQVLNEKLFF
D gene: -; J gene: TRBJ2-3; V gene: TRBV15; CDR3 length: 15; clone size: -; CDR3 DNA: TGTGCCACCAGCAGTGGAAAGGGGTACACAGATACGCAGTATTTT; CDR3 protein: CATSSGKGYTDTQYF
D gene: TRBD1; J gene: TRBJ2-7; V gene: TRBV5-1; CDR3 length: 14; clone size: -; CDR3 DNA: TGCGCCAGCAGCTTATGGACAGGCCCCTACGAGCAGTACTTC; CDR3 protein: CASSLWTGPYEQYF
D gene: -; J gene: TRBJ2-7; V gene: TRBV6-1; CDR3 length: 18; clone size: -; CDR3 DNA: TGTGCCAGCAGTGATCTAAGTGCGGGGCAGGGGGGTTCCTACGAGCAGTACTTC; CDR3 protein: CASSDLSAGQGGSYEQYF
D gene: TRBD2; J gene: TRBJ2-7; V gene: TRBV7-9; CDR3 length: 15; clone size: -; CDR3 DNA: TGTGCCAGCAGCGGTAGCGGGAGGGCCACCAACGAGCAGTACTTC; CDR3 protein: CASSGSGRATNEQYF
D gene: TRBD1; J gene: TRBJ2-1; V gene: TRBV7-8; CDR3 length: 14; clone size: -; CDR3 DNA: TGTGCCAGCAGCCGACCGACAGGGCCCCATGAGCAGTTCTTC; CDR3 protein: CASSRPTGPHEQFF
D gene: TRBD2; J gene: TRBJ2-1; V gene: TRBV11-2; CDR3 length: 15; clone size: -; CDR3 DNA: TGTGCCAGCAGCCCCGAGCGGGGGGTTTTAAATGAGCAGTTCTTC; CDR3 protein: CASSPERGVLNEQFF
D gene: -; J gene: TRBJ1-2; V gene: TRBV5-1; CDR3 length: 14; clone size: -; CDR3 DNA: TGCGCCAGCAGCCCCTTGGTGGGGGGTGATGGCTACACCTTC; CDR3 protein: CASSPLVGGDGYTF
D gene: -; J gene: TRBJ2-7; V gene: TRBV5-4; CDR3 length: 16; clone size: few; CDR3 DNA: TGTGCCAGCAGCTCCGGACAGCGAAGAGGGTCGTACGAGCAGTACTTC; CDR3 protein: CASSSGQRRGSYEQYF
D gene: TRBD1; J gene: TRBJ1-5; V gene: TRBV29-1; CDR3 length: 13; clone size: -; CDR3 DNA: TGCAGCGTTCAAACAGGGGGCGATCAGCCCCAGCATTTT; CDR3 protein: CSVQTGGDQPQHF
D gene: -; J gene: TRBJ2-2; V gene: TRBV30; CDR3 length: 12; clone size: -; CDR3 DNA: TGCGGCATAGACTCGAACACCGGGGAGCTGTTTTTT; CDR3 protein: CGIDSNTGELFF
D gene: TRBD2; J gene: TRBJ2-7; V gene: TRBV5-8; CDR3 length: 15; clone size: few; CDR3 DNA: TGTGCCAGCAGCTTTAGCGGGAGTTTCTCCTACGAGCAGTACTTC; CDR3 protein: CASSFSGSFSYEQYF
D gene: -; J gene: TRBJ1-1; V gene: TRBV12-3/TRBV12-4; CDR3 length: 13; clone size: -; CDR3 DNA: TGTGCCAGCAGCCGATTCCAGGGCACTGAAGCTTTCTTT; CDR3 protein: CASSRFQGTEAFF
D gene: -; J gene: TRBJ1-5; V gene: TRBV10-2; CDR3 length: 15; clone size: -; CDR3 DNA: TGCGCCAGCAAGGGGCACCCAGACGGCAATCAGCCCCAGCATTTT; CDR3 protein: CASKGHPDGNQPQHF
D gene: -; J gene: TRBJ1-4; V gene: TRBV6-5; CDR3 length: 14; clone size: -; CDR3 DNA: TGTGCCAGCAGTTCCCCAGGCGTTAATGAAAAACTGTTTTTT; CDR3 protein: CASSSPGVNEKLFF
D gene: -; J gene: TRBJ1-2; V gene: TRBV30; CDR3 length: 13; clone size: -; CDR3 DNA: TGTGCCTGGACAGGGCAACTTAACTATGGCTACACCTTC; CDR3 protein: CAWTGQLNYGYTF
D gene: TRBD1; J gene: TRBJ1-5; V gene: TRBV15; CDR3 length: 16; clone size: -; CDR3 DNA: TGTGCCACCAGCAGAGACCCGGGACAGGGGAATCAGCCCCAGCATTTT; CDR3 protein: CATSRDPGQGNQPQHF
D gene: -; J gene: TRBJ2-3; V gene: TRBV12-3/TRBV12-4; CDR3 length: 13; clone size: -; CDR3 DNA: TGTGCCAGCAGTTTATACTCATCGAAGAGGGAGTATTTT; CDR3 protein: CASSLYSSKREYF
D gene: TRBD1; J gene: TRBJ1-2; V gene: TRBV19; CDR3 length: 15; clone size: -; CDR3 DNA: TGTGCCAGTAGTATCCGGGGACAGGGGGCGCGCGGCTACACCTTC; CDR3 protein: CASSIRGQGARGYTF
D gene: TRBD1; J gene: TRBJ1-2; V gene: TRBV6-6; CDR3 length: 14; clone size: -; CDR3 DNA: TGTGCCAGCAGTCCTCTACAGGGGGACTATGGCTACACCTTC; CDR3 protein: CASSPLQGDYGYTF
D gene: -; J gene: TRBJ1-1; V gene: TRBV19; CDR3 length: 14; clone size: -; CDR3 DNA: TGTGCCAGTAGTATAGGACAGCGGAACACTGAAGCTTTCTTT; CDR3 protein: CASSIGQRNTEAFF
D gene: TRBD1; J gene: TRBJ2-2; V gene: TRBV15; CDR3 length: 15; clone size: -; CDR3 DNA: TGTGCCACCAGCAGGGACAGGGCAGTCGCCGGGGAGCTGTTTTTT; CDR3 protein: CATSRDRAVAGELFF
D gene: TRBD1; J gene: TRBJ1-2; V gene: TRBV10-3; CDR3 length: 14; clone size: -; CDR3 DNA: TGTGCCATCAGTGCGATCGGACAGGAAAAGATCTACACCTTC; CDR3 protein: CAISAIGQEKIYTF
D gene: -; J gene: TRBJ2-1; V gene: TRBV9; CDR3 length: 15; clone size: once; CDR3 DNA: TGTGCCAGCAGCGTAGTGCGGGGGCGCGGAAGTGAGCAGTTCTTC; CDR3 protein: CASSVVRGRGSEQFF
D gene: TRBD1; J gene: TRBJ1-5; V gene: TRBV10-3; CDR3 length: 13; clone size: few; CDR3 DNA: TGTGCCATCAACGTGGACAGGGATCAGCCCCAGCATTTT; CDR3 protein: CAINVDRDQPQHF
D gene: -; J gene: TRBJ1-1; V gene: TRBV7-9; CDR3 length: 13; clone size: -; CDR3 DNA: TGTGCCAGCAGCCGGCCCGAGGGCACTGAAGCTTTCTTT; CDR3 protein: CASSRPEGTEAFF
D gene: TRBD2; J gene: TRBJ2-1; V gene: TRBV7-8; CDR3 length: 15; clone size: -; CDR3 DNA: TGTGCCGGGGGGCTCGTACGGGAGGGATACAATGAGCAGTTCTTC; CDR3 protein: CAGGLVREGYNEQFF
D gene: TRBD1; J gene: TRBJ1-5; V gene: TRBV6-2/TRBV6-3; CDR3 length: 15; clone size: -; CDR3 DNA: TGTGCCAGCAGTAACAGGGGGATCCCCAATCAGCCCCAGCATTTT; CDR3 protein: CASSNRGIPNQPQHF
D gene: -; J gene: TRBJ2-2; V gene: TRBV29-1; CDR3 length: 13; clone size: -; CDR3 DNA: TGCAGCGTTGACAGGACTGCCACCGGGGAGCTGTTTTTT; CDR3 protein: CSVDRTATGELFF
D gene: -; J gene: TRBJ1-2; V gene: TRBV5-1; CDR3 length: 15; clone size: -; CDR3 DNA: TGCGCCAGCAGCAGGGACATCTCCCCATCCTATGGCTACACCTTC; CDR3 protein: CASSRDISPSYGYTF
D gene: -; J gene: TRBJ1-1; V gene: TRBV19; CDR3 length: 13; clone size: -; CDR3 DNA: TGTGCCAGTACCCCCACACTGAACACTGAAGCTTTCTTT; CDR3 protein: CASTPTLNTEAFF
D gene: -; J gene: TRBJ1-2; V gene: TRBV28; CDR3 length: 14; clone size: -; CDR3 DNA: TGTGCCAGCAGGGCGGCAGACAGGATCTATGGCTACACCTTC; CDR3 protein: CASRAADRIYGYTF
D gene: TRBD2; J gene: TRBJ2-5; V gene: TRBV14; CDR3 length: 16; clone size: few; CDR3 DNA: TGTGCCAGCAGCCTTAGGGAGGGTGGCACACAAGAGACCCAGTACTTC; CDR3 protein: CASSLREGGTQETQYF
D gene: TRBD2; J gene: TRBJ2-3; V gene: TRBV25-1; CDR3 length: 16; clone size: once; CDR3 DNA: TGTGCCAGCAGTGAATTCCGGGGGGGCGGGTCAGATACGCAGTATTTT; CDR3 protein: CASSEFRGGGSDTQYF
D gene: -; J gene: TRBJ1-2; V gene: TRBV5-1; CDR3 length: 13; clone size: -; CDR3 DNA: TGCGCCAGCAGCGACGTACAGGGATATGGCTACACCTTC; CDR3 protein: CASSDVQGYGYTF
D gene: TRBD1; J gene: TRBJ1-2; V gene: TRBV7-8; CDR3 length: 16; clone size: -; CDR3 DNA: TGTGCCAGCAGCTTTGCTGAGGGACAGGGTACCGATGGCTACACCTTC; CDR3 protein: CASSFAEGQGTDGYTF
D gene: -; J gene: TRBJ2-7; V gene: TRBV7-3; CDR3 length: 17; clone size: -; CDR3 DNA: TGTGCCAGCAGCCCCCAATCTTCGGGATTAGGGACTTACGAGCAGTACTTC; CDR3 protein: CASSPQSSGLGTYEQYF